Below are 27 T cell receptor beta chains sequenced from a single sample in a study of graft-versus-host responses after intestinal transplantation. No antigen is known for these receptors. Sequencing used immunoSEQ multiplex PCR; TCRdb keeps in-frame clones, though not all of them. The table records 75,000 to 95,000 clones, 80% to 95% of them present only once. The sequencing used unstimulated CD4+ T cells sorted from spleen or lymph node cells, collected before transplant. The receptors originated from a human donor who was the organ donor for an intestinal transplant.

The chain employs TRBV28 and TRBJ2-3; TRBD2 matches 11 bases. The CDR3 runs to 17 residues. The germline CDR1 and CDR2 sequences are MDHEN and SYDVKM. V dropped 5 bases and J dropped 4; count of bases not matched to a gene: 11. CDR3: CASSTTPGTSGSDTQYF. The CDR3 DNA reads TGTGCCAGCAGTACTACCCCCGGGACTAGCGGATCAGATACGCAGTATTTT.

The chain links TRBV10-1 to TRBJ1-4; D is perhaps TRBD1 (6 bases). This CDR3 is 15 amino acids long. The germline gives CDR1 WNHNN, CDR2 SYGVQD (reference sequence). V shed 2 bases and J shed 8 bases, with 15 bases lying between them. CDR3 DNA sequence: TGCGCCAGCAGTGAGGCGGGGGCCGGCGAGGAAAAACTGTTTTTT. This sequence encodes CASSEAGAGEEKLFF.

The chain couples TRBV29-1 to TRBJ1-1, with a possible D match to TRBD1 (5 bases). The CDR3 has 13 amino acids. Trimming took 5 bases from V and 0 from J, leaving 10 bases between them. Germline CDR1 is SQVTM and CDR2 is ANQGSEA. The CDR3 protein is CSVRQLLNTEAFF. For the CDR3, the DNA is TGCAGCGTTCGACAGCTACTGAACACTGAAGCTTTCTTT.

This chain connects TRBV5-1 to TRBJ2-7; no firm D call. Germline lookup yields CDR1 SGHRS and CDR2 YFSETQ. V was pared by 2 bases and J by 1 base, with 10 bases between. This CDR3 region has 14 residues. The CDR3 is CASSFQAVSYEQYF. The CDR3 DNA reads as TGCGCCAGCAGCTTCCAGGCTGTTTCCTACGAGCAGTACTTC. Combining the CDR3 with reference TRBV5-1 and TRBJ2-7 gives the whole variable domain KAGVTQTPRYLIKTRGQQVTLSCSPISGHRSVSWYQQTPGQGLQFLFEYFSETQRNKGNFPGRFSGRQFSNSRSEMNVSTLELGDSALYLCASSFQAVSYEQYFGPGTRLTVT.

This clone was seen a handful of times. The genes are TRBV27 and TRBJ2-1; D might be TRBD2 (5 bases). Germline values: CDR1 MNHEY, CDR2 SMNVEV (reference sequence). Trimming stripped 5 bases from V and 6 bases from J, with 14 bases between. The CDR3 consists of 14 residues. CDR3 residues: CASSLKGATNEQFF. The CDR3 DNA sequence: TGTGCCAGCAGTCTTAAGGGAGCTACCAATGAGCAGTTCTTC.

This sequence joins TRBV28 and TRBJ2-7; 7 nucleotides align to TRBD2. The CDR3 extends over 17 amino acids. Trimming removed 1 base from V and 3 bases from J; junction bases left unmatched: 12. CDR1 and CDR2 from the germline V gene are MDHEN and SYDVKM. This CDR3 is CASSLSLLGGYGYEQYF. In DNA form, the CDR3 reads TGTGCCAGCAGTTTATCCCTATTGGGAGGGTACGGCTACGAGCAGTACTTC.

The chain employs TRBV10-3 and TRBJ2-3; TRBD2 matches 10 bases. The CDR3 spans 16 residues. The V segment lost 2 bases and the J segment 6 bases; nucleotides outside the gene matches: 8. Germline CDR1 is ENHRY and CDR2 is SYGVKD. The CDR3 sequence: CAISEASGGVKDTQYF. The CDR3 DNA is TGTGCCATCAGTGAGGCTAGCGGGGGCGTCAAGGATACGCAGTATTTT.

In this sample, this clone turned up once. The gene calls are TRBV27 and TRBJ2-1; 11 bases map to TRBD2. The CDR3 is made up of 16 amino acids. Germline V gene sequence: CDR1 MNHEY, CDR2 SMNVEV (reference sequence). V was pared by 5 bases and J by 4 bases, with 7 bases of the junction left unmatched. The CDR3 region has the DNA TGTGCCAGCAGTATACTAGCGGGAGTAGGGTACAATGAGCAGTTCTTC. Protein sequence: CASSILAGVGYNEQFF.

The chain joins TRBV30 to TRBJ2-7; perhaps TRBD1 as D (6 bases). CDR1 and CDR2 from the germline V gene are GTSNPN and SVGIG (reference sequence). V lost 4 bases and J 1 base, leaving 14 bases between the germline ends. The length of the CDR3 is 14 residues. The CDR3 protein is CAWTGPDRSYEQYF. The CDR3 DNA follows: TGTGCCTGGACGGGTCCGGACAGATCCTACGAGCAGTACTTC.

Of note for this clone: This specimen includes other DNA sequences encoding the same CDR3. The V and J genes are TRBV7-6 and TRBJ2-2; D perhaps matches TRBD2 (7 bases). V gave up 0 bases and J gave up 3 bases, with 8 bases separating them. Germline V gene data show CDR1 as SGHVS and CDR2 as FNYEAQ. The CDR3 is 15 residues long. In DNA, the CDR3 is TGTGCCAGCAGCTTAGCGGGGGGGCACACCGGGGAGCTGTTTTTT. It translates to CASSLAGGHTGELFF.

The rearrangement joins TRBV10-3 to TRBJ2-1; 10 positions agree with TRBD2. Germline V gene sequence: CDR1 ENHRY, CDR2 SYGVKD. V lost 6 bases to trimming and J lost 10 bases; unmatched junction nucleotides: 9. This CDR3 spans 14 amino acids. CDR3 residues: CAISLSGGQDEQFF. The DNA for the CDR3 is TGTGCCATCAGCCTTAGCGGGGGGCAAGACGAGCAGTTCTTC.

V and J are TRBV28 and TRBJ2-1; 12 bases align to TRBD1. Trimming cost V 2 bases and J 7 bases; bases outside gene matches: 6. This CDR3 contains 16 residues. CDR1 is MDHEN and CDR2 is SYDVKM in the germline V gene. CDR3 amino acids: CASSLAGTGGRNEQFF. CDR3 bases: TGTGCCAGCAGTTTAGCCGGGACAGGGGGCCGGAATGAGCAGTTCTTC.

This clone was detected once. This rearrangement joins TRBV6-1 to TRBJ2-7, with unresolved D. Trimming left V 8 bases short and J 0 bases short, with 8 bases between. The CDR3 has 12 residues. CDR1 and CDR2 (germline): MNHNS, SASEGT. The CDR3: CASEVVSYEQYF. The CDR3 DNA follows: TGTGCCAGCGAGGTGGTCTCCTACGAGCAGTACTTC.

The V gene is TRBV14, the J gene TRBJ2-1, with 9 positions matching TRBD1. This CDR3 has 15 amino acids. The germline V gene has CDR1 SGHDN and CDR2 FVKESK. The V and J ends lost 1 base and 3 bases, in that order; junction bases with no gene match: 1. In nucleotides, the CDR3 is TGTGCCAGCAGCCAAGGACAGGGGGTCTACAATGAGCAGTTCTTC. Its translation: CASSQGQGVYNEQFF.

The chain uses TRBV28 and TRBJ2-1; 8 bases fit TRBD2. The germline gives CDR1 MDHEN, CDR2 SYDVKM. The CDR3 length is 15 residues. Trimming cost V 3 bases and J 7 bases; bases outside gene matches: 8. This CDR3 reads CASSLGGTRGNEQFF. The CDR3 DNA sequence: TGTGCCAGCAGTTTGGGCGGGACTAGAGGGAATGAGCAGTTCTTC.

This clone has more than one count but fewer than ten. V gene TRBV6-5 combines with J gene TRBJ1-6; 8 bases map to TRBD1. Looked up from germline, CDR1 is MNHEY and CDR2 is SVGAGI. The CDR3 totals 15 residues. With 0 bases clipped from V and 8 bases from J, the junction kept 3 bases outside the gene matches. The CDR3 DNA sequence: TGTGCCAGCAGTTACTCTTCAGGGGGCTATTCACCCCTCCACTTT. This encodes CASSYSSGGYSPLHF.

The genes are TRBV15 and TRBJ2-7, with 8 bases that match TRBD1. Germline trimming cut 0 bases from V and 2 bases from J; bases unmatched to any gene: 3. CDR1 and CDR2 from the germline V gene are LNHNV and YYDKDF (reference sequence). This CDR3 contains 15 residues. The CDR3 sequence: CATSRDPTGAYEQYF. CDR3 bases: TGTGCCACCAGCAGAGATCCGACAGGGGCCTACGAGCAGTACTTC. Supplemented by reference TRBV15 and TRBJ2-7, the full variable domain reads DAMVIQNPRYQVTQFGKPVTLSCSQTLNHNVMYWYQQKSSQAPKLLFHYYDKDFNNEADTPDNFQSRRPNTSFCFLDIRSPGLGDTAMYLCATSRDPTGAYEQYFGPGTRLTVT.

As concerns this clone: Other DNA sequences in the sample encode the same CDR3. The chain joins TRBV6-7 to TRBJ1-4; possible D gene TRBD1, 5 bases. TRBV6-7 is filed as an ORF, its function uncertain. This CDR3 is 17 amino acids long. Trimming removed 5 bases at V and 4 bases at J, with 20 bases between. The DNA for the CDR3 is TGTGCCAGCAGTCGTTTAAGAGACAGCGGGTATAATGAAAAACTGTTTTTT. This sequence encodes CASSRLRDSGYNEKLFF.

The chain recombines TRBV11-3 with TRBJ2-3; 7 nucleotides align to TRBD1. V gave up 0 bases and J gave up 6 bases; unmatched junction bases: 12. CDR3 length: 17 amino acids. CDR1 and CDR2 (germline): SGHNT, YENEEA. The CDR3 spells CASSLDQRTGVWDTQYF. The CDR3 DNA is TGTGCCAGCAGCTTAGATCAGAGAACAGGGGTTTGGGATACGCAGTATTTT.

The chain couples TRBV12-5 to TRBJ2-7; the match to TRBD1 covers 9 bases. Per the germline V gene, CDR1 is LGHNT and CDR2 is FRNRAP. After removal of 0 bases from V and 0 bases from J, the junction contained 15 bases not matched to a gene. The CDR3 runs to 20 residues. The CDR3 loop reads CASGLVRGTGKLGVSYEQYF. The CDR3 nucleotides are TGTGCTAGTGGTTTGGTACGTGGGACAGGGAAGTTAGGAGTCTCCTACGAGCAGTACTTC.

The CDR3 loop is CASSIVFGQGQPGYGYTF. The CDR3 DNA sequence: TGTGCCAGTAGTATCGTGTTCGGACAGGGCCAGCCCGGCTATGGCTACACCTTC. The V call is TRBV19, the J call TRBJ1-2; the match to TRBD1 covers 8 bases. J was trimmed by 4 bases and V by 3 bases; bases with no gene match: 16. Germline CDR1 is LNHDA and CDR2 is SQIVND (reference sequence). The CDR3 is 18 residues long.

The chain uses TRBV5-1 and TRBJ1-2, with D unclear. In germline, CDR1 is SGHRS, CDR2 YFSETQ. Between the trimmed V and J ends, which lost 0 bases and 2 bases, there was a span of 5 bases. The CDR3 sequence is 13 residues long. CDR3 DNA sequence: TGCGCCAGCAGCTTGGGACAAAACTATGGCTACACCTTC. Protein product: CASSLGQNYGYTF.

The chain has TRBV5-1 and TRBJ1-1; 8 bases fit TRBD1. The CDR3 is 12 amino acids. Germline V gene sequence: CDR1 SGHRS, CDR2 YFSETQ. After removal of 4 bases from V and 9 bases from J, the junction contained 5 bases not matched to a gene. The CDR3 sequence: CASSGDRGQAFF. For the CDR3, the DNA is TGCGCCAGCAGCGGCGACAGGGGACAAGCTTTCTTT.

This chain links TRBV27 with TRBJ1-4, with D possibly TRBD1 on 6 matching bases. Germline CDR1 MNHEY, CDR2 SMNVEV (reference sequence). CDR3 length: 13 residues. V was trimmed by 8 bases and J by 3 bases, leaving 10 bases between them. Written as DNA, the CDR3 is TGTGCCAGCCGTACAGGGCCTAATGAAAAACTGTTTTTT. Encoded protein: CASRTGPNEKLFF.

CDR3 in amino acids: CASSVSWESTGELFF. Written as DNA, the CDR3 is TGTGCCAGCAGCGTGAGTTGGGAGAGTACCGGGGAGCTGTTTTTT. The V gene is TRBV9, the J gene TRBJ2-2, with D perhaps matching TRBD2 (5 bases). The CDR3 is made up of 15 amino acids. Trimming took off 2 bases at V and 5 bases at J, with 13 bases between the two ends. Looked up from germline, CDR1 is SGDLS and CDR2 is YYNGEE.

The chain couples TRBV5-6 to TRBJ1-3, with TRBD1 matching over 9 bases. Looked up from germline, CDR1 is SGHDT and CDR2 is YYEEEE. Trimming at V came to 4 bases and at J to 2 bases, leaving 4 bases not matched to a gene. The CDR3 is 15 residues long. The CDR3 bases are TGTGCCAGCAGCCCGACAGGGGGGGCTGGAAACACCATATATTTT. It yields the protein CASSPTGGAGNTIYF.

The chain combines TRBV7-2 with TRBJ2-1; 9 bases fit TRBD2. The V gene's germline CDR1 is SGHTA and CDR2 FQGNSA. Losses at the gene ends were 8 bases for V and 5 bases for J; bases not matched to a gene: 13. The CDR3 is made up of 16 amino acids. For the CDR3, the DNA is TGTGCCAGCTTGCGGAGATCTCTAGCGGGAAACAATGAGCAGTTCTTC. It specifies CASLRRSLAGNNEQFF.